This T cell receptor (beta chain) is drawn from a study of blood T cell repertoires in COVID-19. In the study overall: Sources were T cells, B-cell-depleted T cells, or PBMCs; the material itself was cDNA or gDNA.

This clone was recorded once. Methods used by the authors: It was from reference gene primer amplification that nucleated cell counts were estimated. Clones were sequenced by immunoSEQ multiplex PCR, and TCRdb holds only the in-frame ones, with some missing. V, J and clone size derive from that table, while D and trimming were established from the DNA sequence. The sample has 360,000 or so clones; 90% are singletons. The sample taken for sequencing was peripheral blood. The TCR sequence derives from a man in his late teens or twenties with active or convalescent COVID-19.

The CDR3 sequence: CASSSTFSGGPTDTQYF. The CDR3 DNA reads as TGTGCCAGCAGCTCCACGTTTTCTGGAGGGCCAACAGATACGCAGTATTTT. This sequence joins TRBV7-9 and TRBJ2-3, with a possible D match to TRBD2 (6 bases). CDR1 is SEHNR and CDR2 is FQNEAQ in the germline V gene (reference sequence). V was cut by 4 bases and J by 3 bases, with 20 bases left in between. The CDR3 totals 17 residues.